Listed below are T cell receptor beta chains from one sample, sequenced in a study of cytomegalovirus exposure and HLA in healthy donors. The repertoire was sequenced with immunoSEQ multiplex PCR; TCRdb's copy has only in-frame clones and lacks some. The table shows some 180,000 clones, with 65% to 90% occurring only once. Sequenced input: PBMCs. Receptors originate from a girl aged 2 to 10 in good health and CMV-seropositive. The CDR3 runs from the conserved cysteine through the conserved F or W. The order of the fields is D gene, V gene, J gene, clone size, CDR3 DNA, CDR3 protein. D genes are given only for firm matches. A row's size may be missing; if present it is once, few, many or a size class.

NA,TRBV11-2,TRBJ2-1,NA,TGTGCCAGCAGCTTAGCCCAGGACTACAATGAGCAGTTCTTC,CASSLAQDYNEQFF
NA,TRBV28,TRBJ1-2,NA,TGTGCCAGCAGTTTTTTTCCAGATAACTATGGCTACACCTTC,CASSFFPDNYGYTF
NA,TRBV29-1,TRBJ1-5,NA,TGCAGCGTTGTAGAGGCGACAAGCAATCAGCCCCAGCATTTT,CSVVEATSNQPQHF
TRBD2,TRBV7-9,TRBJ2-1,NA,TGTGCCAGCAGCTCCCCAACTAGCGGGGCCCGATTGCAGTTCTTC,CASSSPTSGARLQFF
NA,TRBV5-1,TRBJ1-2,few,TGCGCCAGCAGCCAAAACTACAGGGACCATGGCTACACCTTC,CASSQNYRDHGYTF
NA,TRBV7-9,TRBJ2-1,NA,TGTGCCAGCAGCCCCGGGGTAGCTGGCTACAATGAGCAGTTCTTC,CASSPGVAGYNEQFF
NA,TRBV5-4,TRBJ2-3,NA,TGTGCCAGCAGCTTGGGAGCAGCGTTAGCAGATACGCAGTATTTT,CASSLGAALADTQYF
NA,TRBV19,TRBJ2-2,NA,TGTGCCAGTAGTAGAGCGGACGCAGTGGGAAGCGGGGAGCTGTTTTTT,CASSRADAVGSGELFF
NA,TRBV27,TRBJ1-1,NA,TGTGCCATAGTAGCCATGAACACTGAAGCTTTCTTT,CAIVAMNTEAFF
NA,TRBV10-1,TRBJ2-7,NA,TGCGCCAGCAGTGTGAGCGTTGCCTACGAGCAGTACTTC,CASSVSVAYEQYF
NA,TRBV1,TRBJ2-1,NA,TGCACCAGCAGCCCTAAGACTAGCGGGAACTACAATGAGCAGTTCTTC,CTSSPKTSGNYNEQFF
NA,TRBV28,TRBJ1-5,NA,TGTGCCAGCAGTTTGGCGGGGAATCAGCCCCAGCATTTT,CASSLAGNQPQHF
NA,TRBV5-4,TRBJ1-1,NA,TGTGCCAGCAGCTTGGGGCCGATTAACACTGAAGCTTTCTTT,CASSLGPINTEAFF
TRBD2,TRBV11-2,TRBJ2-7,NA,TGTGCCAGCAGCTTAGAGGGCCCACTAGCGGGAGACTACGAGCAGTACTTC,CASSLEGPLAGDYEQYF
TRBD2,TRBV7-9,TRBJ2-5,NA,TGTTCCAGCAGCCCGACCTCACTAGCGGGTTATCAGACCCAGTACTTC,CSSSPTSLAGYQTQYF
NA,TRBV10-1,TRBJ2-7,NA,TGCGCCAGCAGTGAGGATGGCAGATACGAGCAGTACTTC,CASSEDGRYEQYF
NA,TRBV28,TRBJ2-7,NA,TGTGCCAGCAGTTTACCCAAGCGGGAGCAGTACTTC,CASSLPKREQYF
TRBD1,TRBV2,TRBJ2-6,NA,TGTGCCAGCAGTGTGAACCAAGGACAGGGTGGATTGAGGACTTTC,CASSVNQGQGGLRTF
TRBD1,TRBV18,TRBJ1-6,NA,TGTGCCAGCTCACCACTGGGACAGGGCCCCAGCTCCTATAATTCACCCCTCCACTTT,CASSPLGQGPSSYNSPLHF
TRBD1,TRBV30,TRBJ2-7,NA,TGTGCCTGGAGTTTAGGGGGCCCCACCTACGAGCAGTACTTC,CAWSLGGPTYEQYF
NA,TRBV7-2,TRBJ2-7,NA,TGTGCCAGCAGCTCCCCCGGGACAAGCTCCTACGAGCAGTACTTC,CASSSPGTSSYEQYF
TRBD2,TRBV9,TRBJ2-3,NA,TGTGCCAGCAGCGTAGGTCTAACTAGCGGGGGTATAGATACGCAGTATTTT,CASSVGLTSGGIDTQYF